The sequence of this T cell receptor (beta chain) was determined in a study of blood T cell repertoires in COVID-19. The overall study: The study drew acute and convalescent COVID-19 samples from the United States, Italy and Spain. PBMCs, B-cell-depleted T cells, or T cells were the source of the cDNA or gDNA that made up the material.

As processed by the authors: From reference gene primer amplification, estimates of nucleated cell counts were derived. Sequencing used immunoSEQ multiplex PCR; TCRdb keeps in-frame clones, though not all of them. V and J calls and clone size come straight from that table; D and trimming were deduced from the DNA. The sample lists roughly 70,000 clones; approximately 80% were seen once. The CDR3 totals 12 residues. V lost 4 bases and J 11 bases, leaving 12 bases between the germline ends. This clonotype was obtained from a woman between 55 and 75 years old with acute or convalescent COVID-19. The chain couples TRBV12-3 or TRBV12-4 to TRBJ2-4; D unclear. Sequenced sample: peripheral blood. In DNA form, the CDR3 reads TGTGCCAGCAGTTCGCGGAAGTACTTTCAGTACTTC. This translates into CASSSRKYFQYF.